One sample yielded the 7 T cell receptor beta chains listed below, sequenced in a study of T cell changes during pregnancy in multiple sclerosis. TCRdb's copy holds only in-frame clones and misses some; the assay was immunoSEQ multiplex PCR. The sample holds 65,000 to 90,000 clones; around 92% are singletons and the top ten take 2.8%. Material: peripheral blood, obtained in the third trimester of pregnancy. The receptor source for this set is a female donor in good health, enrolled as a control in a pregnancy study.

The CDR3 nucleotides are TGTGCCAGCAGTCGGACACCCACCACAGATACGCAGTATTTT. Its translation is CASSRTPTTDTQYF. The V call is TRBV7-6, the J call TRBJ2-3; TRBD1 is a possible D gene (5 bases). V was pared by 6 bases and J by 2 bases, with 12 bases between. Germline values: CDR1 SGHVS, CDR2 FNYEAQ. The CDR3 is made up of 14 amino acids.

The chain links TRBV2 to TRBJ2-1; tentative D call: TRBD2 (5 bases). V lost 4 bases to trimming and J lost 7 bases, with 14 bases between them. This CDR3 comprises 14 residues. Germline V lookup: CDR1 SNHLY, CDR2 FYNNEI. CDR3 amino acids: CASSGGSLGNEQFF. CDR3 bases: TGTGCCAGCAGTGGAGGGAGTCTGGGAAATGAGCAGTTCTTC.

This chain links TRBV5-1 with TRBJ1-2; TRBD1 might be the D (5 bases). The length of the CDR3 is 13 residues. Germline assignment: CDR1 SGHRS and CDR2 YFSETQ. V lost 4 bases to trimming and J lost 7 bases, with 14 bases between them. As DNA, the CDR3 is TGCGCCAGCAGCACTATCCCGGGGGGTGGCTACACCTTC. Its protein is CASSTIPGGGYTF.

The chain recombines TRBV11-2 with TRBJ2-7; possibly TRBD2 for D (6 bases). This CDR3 comprises 12 residues. V lost 1 base and J lost 6, with 7 bases in between. The germline CDR1 and CDR2 sequences are SGHAT and FQNNGV. The CDR3 coding sequence is TGTGCCAGCAGCTTAGGACTAGGCGAGCAGTACTTC. Protein product: CASSLGLGEQYF.

The gene calls are TRBV9 and TRBJ1-6; D is unresolved. V dropped 4 bases and J dropped 6 bases, with 11 bases sitting between them. The germline CDR1 and CDR2 sequences are SGDLS and YYNGEE. The CDR3 runs to 14 residues. CDR3 nucleotides: TGTGCCAGCAGCCCCGGGGAACTTAATTCACCCCTCCACTTT. Protein product: CASSPGELNSPLHF.

This chain joins TRBV7-3 and TRBJ2-7; perhaps TRBD1 as D (5 bases). With 4 bases removed from V and 0 bases from J, the gap between germline ends came to 10 bases. The length of the CDR3 is 14 residues. The germline V gene encodes CDR1 SGHTA and CDR2 FQGTGA. As DNA, the CDR3 is TGTGCCAGCAGCTCAACAGGAGACTCCTACGAGCAGTACTTC. The encoded protein is CASSSTGDSYEQYF.

This sequence joins TRBV7-9 and TRBJ2-5, with a tentative D call TRBD1 (7 bases). V lost 5 bases and J lost 4, with 14 bases in between. This CDR3 is 14 amino acids long. Germline V lookup: CDR1 SEHNR, CDR2 FQNEAQ (reference sequence). This CDR3 is CASSRQGGLETQYF. For the CDR3, the DNA is TGTGCCAGCAGCCGACAGGGAGGATTAGAGACCCAGTACTTC.